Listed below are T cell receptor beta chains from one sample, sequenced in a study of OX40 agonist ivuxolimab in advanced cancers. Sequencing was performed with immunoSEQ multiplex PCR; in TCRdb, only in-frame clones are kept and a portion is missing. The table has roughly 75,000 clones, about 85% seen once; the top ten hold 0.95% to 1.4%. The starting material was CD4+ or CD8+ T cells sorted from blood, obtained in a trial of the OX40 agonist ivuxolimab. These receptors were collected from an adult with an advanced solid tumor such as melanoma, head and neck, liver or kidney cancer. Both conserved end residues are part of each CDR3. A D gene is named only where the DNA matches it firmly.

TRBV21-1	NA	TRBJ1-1	TGTGCCAGCAGCAGGCAGGGGAGACCTGAAGCTTTCTTT	CASSRQGRPEAFF
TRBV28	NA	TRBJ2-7	TGTGCCAGCACCACGGGGACTGCCGTGAACGAGCAGTACTTC	CASTTGTAVNEQYF
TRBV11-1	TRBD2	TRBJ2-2	TGTGCCAGCAACCGGGACTACAACACCGGGGAGCTGTTTTTT	CASNRDYNTGELFF
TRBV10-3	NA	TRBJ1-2	TGTGCCATCAGTGAAGGGGCCAACTATGGCTACACCTTC	CAISEGANYGYTF
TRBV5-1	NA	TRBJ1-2	TGCGCCAGCAGCTTGGCGTACAGTAGCCCCTATGGCTACACCTTC	CASSLAYSSPYGYTF
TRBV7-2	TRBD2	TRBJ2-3	TGTGCCAGCAGCTCCCCGGGGACTAGCGGGAGGGTAAAAAATACGCAGTATTTT	CASSSPGTSGRVKNTQYF
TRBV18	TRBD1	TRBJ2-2	TGTGCCAGCTCACCGGGGACAGGTTTCACCGGGGAGCTGTTTTTT	CASSPGTGFTGELFF
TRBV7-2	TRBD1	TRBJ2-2	TGTGCCAGCAACAGGGGCAACACCGGGGAGCTGTTTTTT	CASNRGNTGELFF
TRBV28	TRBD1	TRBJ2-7	TGTGCCAGCAGTTCGGGACAGGGAGGCGAGCAGTACTTC	CASSSGQGGEQYF
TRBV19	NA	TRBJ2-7	TGTGCCAGTAGTAGCCGGGAACGGGATACCTACGAGCAGTACTTC	CASSSRERDTYEQYF